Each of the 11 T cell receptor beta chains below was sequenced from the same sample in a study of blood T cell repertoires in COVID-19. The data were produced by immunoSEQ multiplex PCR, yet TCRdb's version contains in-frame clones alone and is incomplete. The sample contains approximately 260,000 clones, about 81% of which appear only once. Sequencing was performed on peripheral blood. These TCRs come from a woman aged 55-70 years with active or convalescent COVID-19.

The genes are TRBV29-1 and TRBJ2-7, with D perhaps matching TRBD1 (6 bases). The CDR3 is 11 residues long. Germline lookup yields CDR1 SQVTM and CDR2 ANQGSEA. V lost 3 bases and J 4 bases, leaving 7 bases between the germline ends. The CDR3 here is CSVDRGYEQYF. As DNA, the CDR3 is TGCAGCGTTGACAGGGGTTACGAGCAGTACTTC.

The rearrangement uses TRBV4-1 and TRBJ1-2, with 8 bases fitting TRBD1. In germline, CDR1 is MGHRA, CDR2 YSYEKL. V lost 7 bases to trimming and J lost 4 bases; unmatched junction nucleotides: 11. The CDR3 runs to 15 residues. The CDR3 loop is CASTPAGGASYGYTF. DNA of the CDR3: TGCGCCAGCACCCCCGCAGGGGGCGCTTCCTATGGCTACACCTTC.

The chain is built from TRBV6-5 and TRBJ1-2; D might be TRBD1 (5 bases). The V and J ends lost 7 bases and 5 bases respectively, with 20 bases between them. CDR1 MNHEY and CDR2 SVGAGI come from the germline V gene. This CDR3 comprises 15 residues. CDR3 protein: CASTNSKGQLYGYTF. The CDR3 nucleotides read TGTGCCAGCACCAACTCAAAGGGGCAGTTGTATGGCTACACCTTC.

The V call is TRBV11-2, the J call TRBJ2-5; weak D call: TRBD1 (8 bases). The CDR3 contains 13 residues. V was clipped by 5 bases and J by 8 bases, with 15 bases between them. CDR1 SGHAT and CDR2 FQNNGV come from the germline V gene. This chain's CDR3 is CASSRGQGLTQYF. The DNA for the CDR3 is TGTGCCAGCAGCCGTGGACAGGGACTAACCCAGTACTTC.

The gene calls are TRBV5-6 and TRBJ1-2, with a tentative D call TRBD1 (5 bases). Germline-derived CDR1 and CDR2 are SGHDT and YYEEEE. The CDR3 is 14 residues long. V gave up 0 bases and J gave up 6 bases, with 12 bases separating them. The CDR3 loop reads CASSLGQVRDGYTF. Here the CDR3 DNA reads TGTGCCAGCAGCTTGGGTCAGGTCAGGGATGGCTACACCTTC.

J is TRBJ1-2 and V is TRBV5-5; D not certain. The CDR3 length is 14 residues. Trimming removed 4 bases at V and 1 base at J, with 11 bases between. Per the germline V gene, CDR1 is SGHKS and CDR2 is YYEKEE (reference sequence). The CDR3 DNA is TGTGCCAGCAGCGAATACACAGTTAACTATGGCTACACCTTC. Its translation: CASSEYTVNYGYTF.

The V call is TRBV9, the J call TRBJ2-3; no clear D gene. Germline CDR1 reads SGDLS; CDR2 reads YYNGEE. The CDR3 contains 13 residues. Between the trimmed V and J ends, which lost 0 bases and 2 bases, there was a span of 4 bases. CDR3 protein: CASSVVYTDTQYF. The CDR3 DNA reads TGTGCCAGCAGCGTAGTATACACAGATACGCAGTATTTT.

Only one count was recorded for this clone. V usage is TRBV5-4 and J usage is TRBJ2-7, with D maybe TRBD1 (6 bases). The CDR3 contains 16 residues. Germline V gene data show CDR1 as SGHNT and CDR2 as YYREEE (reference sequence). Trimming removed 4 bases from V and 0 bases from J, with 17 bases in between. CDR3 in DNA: TGTGCCAGCAGCCCCTCTATTAGGGACAACTCCTACGAGCAGTACTTC. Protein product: CASSPSIRDNSYEQYF.

CDR3 DNA: TGTGCCAGCAGCCAGCTCACGACAGCAGAAAAACTGTTTTTT. It specifies CASSQLTTAEKLFF. J is TRBJ1-4 and V is TRBV6-2 or TRBV6-3, with TRBD1 as a possible D gene (5 bases). V was clipped by 6 bases and J by 8 bases, with 16 bases between them. This CDR3 has 14 residues. The germline CDR1 and CDR2 sequences are MNHEY and SVGEGT.

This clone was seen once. In DNA, the CDR3 is TGCGCCAGCAGCCAAGTTTTGCTAGCCCCAGATACGCAGTATTTT. Encoded protein: CASSQVLLAPDTQYF. The chain is built from TRBV4-1 and TRBJ2-3, with D maybe TRBD2 (5 bases). Between the trimmed V and J ends, which lost 1 base and 4 bases, there was a span of 12 bases. CDR1 is MGHRA, CDR2 YSYEKL, per germline. This CDR3 has 15 amino acids.

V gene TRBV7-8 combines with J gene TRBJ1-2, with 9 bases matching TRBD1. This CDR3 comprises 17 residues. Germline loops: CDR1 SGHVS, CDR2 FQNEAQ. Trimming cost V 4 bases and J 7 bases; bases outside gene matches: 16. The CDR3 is CASSSNGDRAAQGGYTF. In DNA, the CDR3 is TGTGCCAGCAGCTCTAATGGGGACAGGGCCGCCCAAGGTGGCTACACCTTC.